Shown below are 22 T cell receptor beta chains from a single sample sequenced in a study of cytomegalovirus exposure and HLA in healthy donors. PCR was performed using 60 Vbeta and 13 Jbeta primers. Using immunoSEQ multiplex PCR, the repertoire was profiled, and TCRdb retains in-frame clones only, with some absent. The table shows over 130,000 clones, with 60% to 85% occurring only once. Material for sequencing was PBMCs. The receptors originated from a middle-aged man in good health and CMV-seronegative.

The chain couples TRBV28 to TRBJ2-1; 11 nucleotides agree with TRBD2. The CDR3 runs 16 residues. The junction had 7 bases not matched to a gene; V was cut back by 3 bases and J by 6 bases. Per germline, CDR1 MDHEN and CDR2 SYDVKM. The CDR3 DNA is TGTGCCAGCAGTTTGAGGACTAGCGGGCGCCCCAATGAGCAGTTCTTC. It is translated as CASSLRTSGRPNEQFF.

V gene TRBV5-1 combines with J gene TRBJ2-3; 7 bases agree with TRBD2. This CDR3 has 15 residues. V lost 2 bases to trimming and J lost 3 bases; unmatched junction nucleotides: 6. The germline gives CDR1 SGHRS, CDR2 YFSETQ. CDR3 region: CASSFEGGRTDTQYF. The CDR3 DNA follows: TGCGCCAGCAGCTTCGAGGGAGGGCGTACAGATACGCAGTATTTT.

The chain links TRBV27 to TRBJ2-7, with 12 bases that match TRBD2. The ends lost 7 bases at V and 7 bases at J; junction bases unmatched: 8. This CDR3 has 14 residues. Germline CDR1 and CDR2: MNHEY and SMNVEV (reference sequence). CDR3 region: CASTSGRARGEQYF. In DNA, the CDR3 is TGTGCCAGCACTAGCGGGAGGGCCCGGGGTGAGCAGTACTTC.

V usage is TRBV10-2 and J usage is TRBJ2-2, with D possibly TRBD2 on 7 matching bases. This CDR3 is built from 17 residues. Germline CDR1 is WSHSY and CDR2 is SAAADI. The V gene lost 0 bases and the J gene lost 3 bases, with 14 bases spanning the gap. The CDR3, as DNA: TGCGCCAGCAGTGAGTCGAGGGGGGGAGGGGACACCGGGGAGCTGTTTTTT. This encodes CASSESRGGGDTGELFF.

This sequence joins TRBV7-2 and TRBJ2-7; unclear D gene. Germline CDR1 SGHTA, CDR2 FQGNSA. This CDR3 is 13 amino acids long. V lost 5 bases and J 0 bases, leaving 8 bases between the germline ends. The CDR3 is CASSPYSSYEQYF. DNA for the CDR3: TGTGCCAGCAGCCCATACAGCTCCTACGAGCAGTACTTC.

The chain couples TRBV2 to TRBJ2-7, with D possibly TRBD1 on 6 matching bases. The CDR3 runs 17 residues. V was shortened by 4 bases and J by 0 bases, with 19 bases between the two germline ends. CDR1 and CDR2 (germline): SNHLY, FYNNEI. The CDR3 nucleotides read TGTGCCAGCAGTGGCATCCCGGTCACAGGGCCCTCCTACGAGCAGTACTTC. It specifies CASSGIPVTGPSYEQYF.

The chain has TRBV18 and TRBJ2-1; 9 bases are shared with TRBD2. Germline V lookup: CDR1 KGHSH, CDR2 LQKENI. The ends lost 6 bases at V and 6 bases at J; junction bases unmatched: 9. This CDR3 contains 15 residues. Written as DNA, the CDR3 is TGTGCCAGCTCTGATAGCGGGAGCCTGAGCAATGAGCAGTTCTTC. This encodes CASSDSGSLSNEQFF.

The genes are TRBV18 and TRBJ2-7; no definite D call. CDR1 and CDR2 from the germline V gene are KGHSH and LQKENI. Trimming removed 4 bases at V and 3 bases at J, with 10 bases between. This CDR3 has 13 amino acids. Here the CDR3 reads CASSQTTFYEQYF. The DNA for the CDR3 is TGTGCCAGCTCACAGACGACTTTCTACGAGCAGTACTTC.

The chain carries TRBV27 and TRBJ2-6; D call uncertain. This CDR3 is built from 13 residues. CDR1 MNHEY and CDR2 SMNVEV come from the germline V gene (reference sequence). Trimming stripped 8 bases from V and 3 bases from J, with 8 bases between. This chain's CDR3 is CASRGSGANVLTF. DNA for the CDR3: TGTGCCAGCCGCGGTAGTGGGGCCAACGTCCTGACTTTC.

This clone was found a few times. V and J are TRBV11-1 and TRBJ1-1; D uncertain. The CDR3 has 13 amino acids. Trimming cost V 1 base and J 1 base, with 4 bases left between them. Germline V CDR1 and CDR2: SGHAT, FQDESV (reference sequence). CDR3 loop: CASSLGQNTEAFF. CDR3 DNA sequence: TGTGCCAGCAGCTTAGGACAGAACACTGAAGCTTTCTTT.

This clone was detected only a few times. This chain uses TRBV28 with TRBJ1-1; 7 bases map to TRBD1. Germline CDR1 and CDR2: MDHEN and SYDVKM. The V segment lost 5 bases and the J segment 3 bases; nucleotides outside the gene matches: 3. This CDR3 comprises 13 residues. CDR3 bases: TGTGCCAGCAGTGAGGGGGCGGACACTGAAGCTTTCTTT. Residues: CASSEGADTEAFF.

The V gene is TRBV29-1, the J gene TRBJ2-3, with 7 bases identical to TRBD2. Germline CDR1 and CDR2: SQVTM and ANQGSEA. V shed 5 bases and J 2 bases; nucleotides not matched to a gene: 7. The CDR3 has 14 amino acids. The CDR3 DNA reads as TGCAGCGTTCAGGAGCTAGCGGCCACAGATACGCAGTATTTT. This sequence encodes CSVQELAATDTQYF.

This rearrangement joins TRBV5-4 to TRBJ2-3; 8 bases map to TRBD2. CDR3 size: 15 residues. V dropped 1 base and J dropped 6; count of bases not matched to a gene: 7. The germline V gene encodes CDR1 SGHNT and CDR2 YYREEE (reference sequence). CDR3 DNA sequence: TGTGCCAGCAGCTTGTGGGTAGCGGGGAGCGATACGCAGTATTTT. Its translation is CASSLWVAGSDTQYF. Full variable domain (outside the CDR3, taken from reference TRBV5-4 and TRBJ2-3): ETGVTQSPTHLIKTRGQQVTLRCSSQSGHNTVSWYQQALGQGPQFIFQYYREEENGRGNFPPRFSGLQFPNYSSELNVNALELDDSALYLCASSLWVAGSDTQYFGPGTRLTVL.

This rearrangement joins TRBV2 to TRBJ2-7; 8 positions match TRBD2. The CDR3 spans 15 residues. Germline-derived CDR1 and CDR2 are SNHLY and FYNNEI. After removal of 4 bases from V and 3 bases from J, the junction contained 8 bases not matched to a gene. The CDR3 DNA sequence: TGTGCCAGCAGTGCGGAGTCGGGGGGGAGCTACGAGCAGTACTTC. Amino acid sequence: CASSAESGGSYEQYF.

This clone has only a few counts. The rearrangement joins TRBV4-2 to TRBJ2-1, with TRBD2 matching over 9 bases. The CDR3 is made up of 16 amino acids. Trimming took 0 bases from V and 6 from J; bases not matched to a gene: 6. Germline assignment: CDR1 LGHNA and CDR2 YNFKEQ. CDR3 in DNA: TGTGCCAGCAGCCAAGACGGCGGGGGGGGACCCAATGAGCAGTTCTTC. Translated: CASSQDGGGGPNEQFF.

In this sample, this clone turned up once. V gene TRBV4-1 combines with J gene TRBJ2-7, with 9 bases fitting TRBD2. The CDR3 runs to 15 residues. CDR1 is MGHRA, CDR2 YSYEKL, per germline. Trimming removed 0 bases from V and 6 bases from J; junction bases left unmatched: 6. CDR3 loop: CASSQENSGSREQYF. The CDR3 nucleotides read TGCGCCAGCAGCCAAGAAAATAGCGGGAGTCGCGAGCAGTACTTC.

The chain is built from TRBV21-1 and TRBJ1-2; the tabulated D call, TRBD1, remains unverified against the DNA. TRBV21-1 is classified as a pseudogene. This CDR3 is 14 amino acids long. The CDR3 here is CASSKARQNYGYTF. The DNA for the CDR3 is TGTGCCAGCAGCAAAGCGCGACAGAACTATGGCTACACCTTC.

The chain employs TRBV2 and TRBJ2-7; D might be TRBD2 (6 bases). V lost 4 bases and J lost 0, with 13 bases in between. CDR3 length: 15 amino acids. Germline assignment: CDR1 SNHLY and CDR2 FYNNEI. The CDR3 is CASSVLGTGSYEQYF. The CDR3 nucleotides read TGTGCCAGCAGTGTTCTTGGGACTGGCTCCTACGAGCAGTACTTC.

This clone was recorded once. The gene calls are TRBV5-1 and TRBJ1-2, with 7 bases lining up with TRBD1. CDR3 length: 15 amino acids. V was clipped by 0 bases and J by 2 bases; unmatched bases: 4. Germline loops: CDR1 SGHRS, CDR2 YFSETQ. The CDR3 is CASSLEGDRNYGYTF. The CDR3 nucleotides are TGCGCCAGCAGCTTGGAGGGGGACAGAAACTATGGCTACACCTTC.

CDR3 in amino acids: CASSLVRTVKYNEQFF. In DNA form, the CDR3 reads TGTGCCAGCAGCTTAGTAAGGACAGTCAAGTACAATGAGCAGTTCTTC. This sequence joins TRBV7-3 and TRBJ2-1; D is possibly TRBD1 (6 bases). Germline CDR1 reads SGHTA; CDR2 reads FQGTGA. CDR3 length: 16 amino acids. The V end was cut by 2 bases, the J end by 4 bases, with 15 bases between.

This clone was counted a few times. The rearrangement links TRBV5-1 to TRBJ2-4; 8 bases fit TRBD1. V shed 4 bases, J shed 9 bases, and the junction held 9 bases outside the gene matches. CDR1 is SGHRS and CDR2 is YFSETQ in the germline V gene. The CDR3 is 14 amino acids. CDR3 amino acids: CASSPDRAVGIQYF. The DNA of the CDR3 is TGCGCCAGCAGCCCGGACAGGGCGGTGGGCATTCAGTACTTC. The full variable domain, rest sourced from reference TRBV5-1 and TRBJ2-4, is KAGVTQTPRYLIKTRGQQVTLSCSPISGHRSVSWYQQTPGQGLQFLFEYFSETQRNKGNFPGRFSGRQFSNSRSEMNVSTLELGDSALYLCASSPDRAVGIQYFGAGTRLSVL.

V is TRBV4-1 and J is TRBJ2-5; 10 bases match TRBD2. CDR3 length: 15 residues. V gave up 4 bases and J gave up 0 bases; unmatched junction bases: 2. Germline CDR1 is MGHRA and CDR2 is YSYEKL. The CDR3 spells CASSRAGGYQETQYF. Here the CDR3 DNA reads TGCGCCAGCAGCCGAGCGGGAGGGTACCAAGAGACCCAGTACTTC.